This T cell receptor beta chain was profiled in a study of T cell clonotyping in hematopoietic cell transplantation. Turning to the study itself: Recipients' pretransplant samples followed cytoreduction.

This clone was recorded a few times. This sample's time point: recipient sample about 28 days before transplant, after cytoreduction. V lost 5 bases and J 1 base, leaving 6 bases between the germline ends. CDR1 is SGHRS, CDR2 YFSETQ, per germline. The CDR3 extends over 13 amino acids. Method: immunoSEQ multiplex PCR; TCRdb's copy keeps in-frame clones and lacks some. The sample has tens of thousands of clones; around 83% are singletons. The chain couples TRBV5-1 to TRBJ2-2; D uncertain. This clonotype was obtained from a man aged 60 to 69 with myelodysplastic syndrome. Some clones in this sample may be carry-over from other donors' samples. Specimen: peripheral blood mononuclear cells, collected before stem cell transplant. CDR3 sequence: CASSTGNTGELFF. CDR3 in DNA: TGCGCCAGCAGTACGGGGAACACCGGGGAGCTGTTTTTT. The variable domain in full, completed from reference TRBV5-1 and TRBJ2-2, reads KAGVTQTPRYLIKTRGQQVTLSCSPISGHRSVSWYQQTPGQGLQFLFEYFSETQRNKGNFPGRFSGRQFSNSRSEMNVSTLELGDSALYLCASSTGNTGELFFGEGSRLTVL.